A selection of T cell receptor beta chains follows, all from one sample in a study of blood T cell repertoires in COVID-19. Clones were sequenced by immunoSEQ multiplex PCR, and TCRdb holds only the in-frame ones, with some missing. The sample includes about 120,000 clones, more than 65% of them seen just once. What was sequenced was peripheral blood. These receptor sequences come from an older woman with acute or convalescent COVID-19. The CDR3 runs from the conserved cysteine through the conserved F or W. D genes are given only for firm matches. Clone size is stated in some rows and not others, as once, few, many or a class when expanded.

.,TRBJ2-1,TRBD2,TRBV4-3,CASSQEGGDEQFF,TGCGCCAGCAGCCAAGAGGGGGGGGATGAGCAGTTCTTC
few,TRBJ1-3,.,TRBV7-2,CASSPIRSGAGNTIYF,TGTGCCAGCAGCCCCATTAGGTCAGGGGCTGGAAACACCATATATTTT
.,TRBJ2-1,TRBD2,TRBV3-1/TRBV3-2,CASSQDMTSGGNNEQFF,TGTGCCAGCAGCCAAGATATGACTAGCGGGGGGAACAATGAGCAGTTCTTC
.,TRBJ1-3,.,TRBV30,CAWRWAGSGNTIYF,TGTGCCTGGAGGTGGGCGGGCTCTGGAAACACCATATATTTT
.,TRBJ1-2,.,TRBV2,CASSPGHEGGYTF,TGTGCCAGCAGTCCCGGACATGAAGGTGGCTACACCTTC
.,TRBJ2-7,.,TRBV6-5,CASSSLGGQTYEQYF,TGTGCCAGCAGTTCCCTGGGCGGGCAGACCTACGAGCAGTACTTC
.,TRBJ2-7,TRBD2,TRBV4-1,CASSQRTSGDSYEQYF,TGCGCCAGCAGCCAAAGGACTAGCGGGGACTCCTACGAGCAGTACTTC
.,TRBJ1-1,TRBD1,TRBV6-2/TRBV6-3,CASSSRGWNTEAFF,TGTGCCAGCAGTTCCAGGGGGTGGAACACTGAAGCTTTCTTT
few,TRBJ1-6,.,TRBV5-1,CASSLAGGNSPLHF,TGCGCCAGCAGCTTGGCCGGGGGAAATTCACCCCTCCACTTT
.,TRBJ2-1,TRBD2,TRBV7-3,CASSLGRREGYNEQFF,TGTGCCAGCAGCTTAGGCCGGCGGGAGGGTTACAATGAGCAGTTCTTC
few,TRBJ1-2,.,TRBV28,CASSLNPRQVGYTF,TGTGCCAGCAGTCTCAATCCCCGACAGGTCGGCTACACCTTC
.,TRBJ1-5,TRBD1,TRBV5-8,CASSLYRGAGNQPQHF,TGTGCCAGCAGCTTGTACAGGGGAGCGGGCAATCAGCCCCAGCATTTT
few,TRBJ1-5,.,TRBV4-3,CASSPRIGAQPQHF,TGCGCCAGCAGCCCCCGTATAGGGGCGCAGCCCCAGCATTTT
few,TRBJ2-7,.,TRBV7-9,CASSLAGSDEQYF,TGTGCCAGCAGCTTAGCCGGGTCGGACGAGCAGTACTTC
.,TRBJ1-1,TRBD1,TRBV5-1,CASSIGGQGWNTEAFF,TGCGCCAGCAGCATTGGGGGACAGGGGTGGAACACTGAAGCTTTCTTT
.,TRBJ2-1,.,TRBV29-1,CSVHEPTGSYNEQFF,TGCAGCGTTCACGAGCCTACGGGATCCTACAATGAGCAGTTCTTC